These 24 T cell receptor beta chains originate from one sample sequenced in a study of blood T cell repertoires in COVID-19. Using immunoSEQ multiplex PCR, the repertoire was profiled, and TCRdb retains in-frame clones only, with some absent. The sample has a few hundred thousand clones; 85% to 90% are singletons. Material: PBMCs or T cells enriched from blood (not recorded which). These receptors were obtained from a woman aged 50 to 60 with acute COVID-19.

The genes are TRBV5-1 and TRBJ2-7; 10 bases are a match to TRBD1. The CDR3 sequence is 15 residues long. V dropped 2 bases and J dropped 5; count of bases not matched to a gene: 7. CDR1 and CDR2 (germline): SGHRS, YFSETQ. The CDR3 DNA sequence: TGCGCCAGCAGCTTTTACCGGGACAGGGGCGACGAGCAGTACTTC. The encoded protein is CASSFYRDRGDEQYF.

This rearrangement joins TRBV21-1 to TRBJ2-5; the table calls TRBD2, which could not be checked here. TRBV21-1 is termed a pseudogene. This CDR3 spans 17 amino acids. The CDR3 reads CASSNGPSGKRQETQYF. As DNA, the CDR3 is TGTGCCAGCAGCAATGGCCCTAGCGGCAAGAGGCAAGAGACCCAGTACTTC.

This CDR3 reads CATSRGVGGHSNQPQHF. CDR3 DNA: TGTGCCACCAGCAGAGGGGTCGGCGGCCATAGCAATCAGCCCCAGCATTTT. The chain employs TRBV15 and TRBJ1-5; no reliable D call. Germline CDR1 LNHNV, CDR2 YYDKDF (reference sequence). The CDR3 contains 17 residues. Deletions cut 1 base from V and 0 bases from J, with 13 bases between.

The gene calls are TRBV2 and TRBJ2-7; 8 bases are shared with TRBD2. The CDR3 totals 13 residues. Germline V gene data show CDR1 as SNHLY and CDR2 as FYNNEI. V shed 7 bases and J 7 bases; nucleotides not matched to a gene: 9. This CDR3 is CASIVSGGFEQYF. The CDR3, as DNA: TGTGCCAGCATAGTAAGCGGGGGTTTTGAGCAGTACTTC.

The chain is built from TRBV28 and TRBJ2-7, with TRBD1 matching over 8 bases. Looked up from germline, CDR1 is MDHEN and CDR2 is SYDVKM. The CDR3 consists of 15 residues. Trimming took 2 bases from V and 0 from J; bases not matched to a gene: 3. The CDR3 reads CASSLGQGPSYEQYF. CDR3 coding DNA: TGTGCCAGCAGTTTAGGACAGGGCCCCTCCTACGAGCAGTACTTC.

The chain carries TRBV7-2 and TRBJ1-1; 8 nucleotides agree with TRBD1. The CDR3 has 14 residues. V lost 4 bases and J lost 5; bases outside the gene matches: 6. Germline CDR1 and CDR2: SGHTA and FQGNSA. This chain's CDR3 is CASSSTGGWTEAFF. The DNA of the CDR3 is TGTGCCAGCAGCTCTACAGGGGGATGGACTGAAGCTTTCTTT.

This clone was counted a single time. V and J are TRBV20-1 and TRBJ1-1; TRBD1 is a possible D gene (5 bases). CDR3 length equals 14 residues. The V end was cut by 3 bases, the J end by 5 bases, with 16 bases between. Germline-derived CDR1 and CDR2 are DFQATT and SNEGSKA (reference sequence). CDR3 loop: CSASLGTYRTEAFF. The CDR3 DNA is TGCAGTGCTAGTCTTGGGACTTATCGGACTGAAGCTTTCTTT.

The chain uses TRBV7-2 and TRBJ1-4, with D possibly matching TRBD1 (6 bases). The germline V gene encodes CDR1 SGHTA and CDR2 FQGNSA. The CDR3 loop spans 15 amino acids. V was shortened by 5 bases and J by 7 bases, with 17 bases between the two germline ends. Here the CDR3 reads CASSPGQRAFEKLFF. For the CDR3, the DNA is TGTGCCAGCAGCCCAGGACAGCGAGCGTTTGAAAAACTGTTTTTT.

The chain uses TRBV11-3 and TRBJ2-1; possible D gene TRBD2, 6 bases. The V gene lost 5 bases and the J gene lost 10 bases, with 18 bases spanning the gap. CDR3 length equals 14 residues. Germline V CDR1 and CDR2: SGHNT, YENEEA. The chain's CDR3 is CASSIGYRAGEQFF. The CDR3 nucleotides are TGTGCCAGCAGCATAGGTTATAGGGCGGGGGAGCAGTTCTTC. Variable domain in full (rest from reference TRBV11-3 and TRBJ2-1): EAGVVQSPRYKIIEKKQPVAFWCNPISGHNTLYWYLQNLGQGPELLIRYENEEAVDDSQLPKDRFSAERLKGVDSTLKIQPAELGDSAVYLCASSIGYRAGEQFFGPGTRLTVL.

This chain uses TRBV7-2 with TRBJ1-4; D not certain. Trimming took off 1 base at V and 8 bases at J, with 8 bases between the two ends. Germline CDR1 SGHTA, CDR2 FQGNSA. CDR3 length: 13 amino acids. DNA of the CDR3: TGTGCCAGCAGCTTAGAGATGGGCGAAAAACTGTTTTTT. Protein: CASSLEMGEKLFF.

The gene calls are TRBV13 and TRBJ2-7, with a possible D match to TRBD2 (5 bases). Trimming removed 5 bases at V and 5 bases at J, with 13 bases between. Germline values: CDR1 PRHDT, CDR2 FYEKMQ (reference sequence). The CDR3 runs 13 residues. The DNA of the CDR3 is TGTGCCAGCAGCCCCACGCGGGCCCACGAGCAGTACTTC. It codes for CASSPTRAHEQYF.

V usage is TRBV21-1 and J usage is TRBJ1-2. TRBV21-1 is tagged as a pseudogene. This CDR3 comprises 13 residues. The CDR3 nucleotides read TGTGCCAGCAGCCTTCATAGATCCTATGGCTACACCTTC. Its translation is CASSLHRSYGYTF.

The chain employs TRBV28 and TRBJ2-7; 8 nucleotides match TRBD2. CDR1 is MDHEN, CDR2 SYDVKM, per germline. The CDR3 sequence is 14 residues long. Trimming cost V 7 bases and J 4 bases; bases outside gene matches: 9. CDR3 nucleotide sequence: TGTGCCAGCAAACGGGGGGGTAGTCAATACGAGCAGTACTTC. Protein sequence: CASKRGGSQYEQYF.

CDR3 DNA sequence: TGTGCCAGCAGTGAGCCTCAGGGCCGCAATCAGCCCCAGCATTTT. This codes for CASSEPQGRNQPQHF. V and J are TRBV2 and TRBJ1-5; tentative D call: TRBD1 (5 bases). This CDR3 comprises 15 residues. V was trimmed by 3 bases and J by 2 bases, leaving 11 bases between them. From germline, CDR1 is SNHLY and CDR2 FYNNEI. Full variable domain (rest looked up from reference TRBV2 and TRBJ1-5): EPEVTQTPSHQVTQMGQEVILRCVPISNHLYFYWYRQILGQKVEFLVSFYNNEISEKSEIFDDQFSVERPDGSNFTLKIRSTKLEDSAMYFCASSEPQGRNQPQHFGDGTRLSIL.

The chain links TRBV19 to TRBJ1-2; D may be TRBD1 (5 bases). Germline lookup yields CDR1 LNHDA and CDR2 SQIVND (reference sequence). This CDR3 is 17 amino acids long. V was cut by 7 bases and J by 1 base, with 22 bases left in between. The DNA of the CDR3 is TGTGCCAGTAAGCGACAGATGACAGACTTCGATAACTATGGCTACACCTTC. Its protein is CASKRQMTDFDNYGYTF.

This chain links TRBV28 with TRBJ2-1; the match to TRBD2 covers 12 bases. The CDR3 sequence is 14 residues long. Trimming removed 5 bases from V and 15 bases from J; junction bases left unmatched: 11. Germline V gives CDR1 MDHEN, CDR2 SYDVKM. CDR3 nucleotides: TGTGCCAGCAGTCCCCGGACTAGCGGGATCTCCGGGTTCTTC. Amino acid sequence: CASSPRTSGISGFF. Together with reference TRBV28 and TRBJ2-1, the CDR3 gives the full variable domain: DVKVTQSSRYLVKRTGEKVFLECVQDMDHENMFWYRQDPGLGLRLIYFSYDVKMKEKGDIPEGYSVSREKKERFSLILESASTNQTSMYLCASSPRTSGISGFFGPGTRLTVL.

This clone was picked up a small number of times. V is TRBV10-3 and J is TRBJ2-5; 7 bases map to TRBD2. The CDR3 runs 16 residues. The V gene's germline CDR1 is ENHRY and CDR2 SYGVKD. V gave up 5 bases and J gave up 5 bases; unmatched junction bases: 14. The CDR3 DNA follows: TGTGCCATCAGTATTAATGAAGCGGGATTAGGGGAGACCCAGTACTTC. It encodes CAISINEAGLGETQYF.

This clone was found once. CDR3 amino acids: CSASSGRADTQYF. As DNA, the CDR3 is TGCAGTGCTAGTAGTGGGAGAGCAGATACGCAGTATTTT. This chain connects TRBV20-1 to TRBJ2-3; D perhaps matches TRBD2 (5 bases). This CDR3 has 13 amino acids. Germline-derived CDR1 and CDR2 are DFQATT and SNEGSKA (reference sequence). Trimming removed 3 bases at V and 4 bases at J, with 11 bases between.

The rearrangement uses TRBV4-3 and TRBJ2-1, with TRBD1 as a possible D gene (6 bases). Germline loops: CDR1 LGHNA, CDR2 YSLEER. CDR3 length: 15 residues. Trimming cost V 0 bases and J 8 bases, with 14 bases left between them. As DNA, the CDR3 is TGCGCCAGCAGCCAAGAACAGGGACCCGTCCATGAGCAGTTCTTC. Translated, it gives CASSQEQGPVHEQFF.

The chain uses TRBV29-1 and TRBJ1-1, with TRBD1 matching 8 bases. This CDR3 region has 14 residues. With V trimmed by 6 bases and J by 0 bases, 6 bases remained unmatched. Germline values: CDR1 SQVTM, CDR2 ANQGSEA. CDR3 nucleotide sequence: TGCAGCGTAGCCTTGACAGGGGTGAACACTGAAGCTTTCTTT. This encodes CSVALTGVNTEAFF.

Turning to this clone: The junction departs from the called germline gene at one end, perhaps through a read error. The V and J genes are TRBV7-2 and TRBJ2-3; 7 nucleotides agree with TRBD2. Germline CDR1 is SGHTA and CDR2 is FQGNSA. The length of the CDR3 is 14 residues. This CDR3 reads CPSWGGVGRDTQYF. DNA of the CDR3: TGTCCCAGCTGGGGGGGGGTGGGGCGGGATACGCAGTATTTT.

V gene TRBV7-9 combines with J gene TRBJ1-5, with D hard to call. CDR1 is SEHNR, CDR2 FQNEAQ, per germline (reference sequence). The CDR3 extends over 13 amino acids. V was cut by 2 bases and J by 6 bases, with 8 bases left in between. The CDR3 nucleotides read TGTGCCAGCAGCTTACAAGGGAGTCAGCCCCAGCATTTT. Protein sequence: CASSLQGSQPQHF.

The V and J genes are TRBV7-9 and TRBJ1-6; D gene ambiguous. The germline CDR1 and CDR2 sequences are SEHNR and FQNEAQ (reference sequence). The ends were cut back, 1 base at V and 5 bases at J, with 9 bases in the middle. The CDR3 contains 15 residues. The CDR3 region is CASSLGGRNNSPLHF. As DNA, the CDR3 is TGTGCCAGCAGCTTAGGAGGGAGAAATAATTCACCCCTCCACTTT.

This clone is a singleton in its sample. V and J are TRBV3-1 (or the pseudogene TRBV3-2) and TRBJ2-2; D is undetermined. The germline CDR1 and CDR2 sequences are LGHDT and YNNKEL (reference sequence). V lost 4 bases to trimming and J lost 7 bases, with 7 bases between them. This CDR3 comprises 12 residues. The CDR3 bases are TGTGCCAGCAGCCTCTATCACGGGGAGCTGTTTTTT. Translating gives CASSLYHGELFF.